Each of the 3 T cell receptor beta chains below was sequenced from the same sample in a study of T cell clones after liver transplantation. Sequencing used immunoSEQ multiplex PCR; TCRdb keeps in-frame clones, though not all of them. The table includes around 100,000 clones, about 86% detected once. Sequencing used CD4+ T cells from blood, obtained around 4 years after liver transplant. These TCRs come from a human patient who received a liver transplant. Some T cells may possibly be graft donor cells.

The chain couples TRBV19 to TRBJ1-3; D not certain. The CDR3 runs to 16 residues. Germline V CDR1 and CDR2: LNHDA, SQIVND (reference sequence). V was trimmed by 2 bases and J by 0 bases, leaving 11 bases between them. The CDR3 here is CASSISDAGSGNTIYF. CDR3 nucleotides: TGTGCCAGTAGTATAAGCGATGCGGGCTCTGGAAACACCATATATTTT. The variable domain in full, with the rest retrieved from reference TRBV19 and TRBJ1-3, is DGGITQSPKYLFRKEGQNVTLSCEQNLNHDAMYWYRQDPGQGLRLIYYSQIVNDFQKGDIAEGYSVSREKKESFPLTVTSAQKNPTAFYLCASSISDAGSGNTIYFGEGSWLTVV.

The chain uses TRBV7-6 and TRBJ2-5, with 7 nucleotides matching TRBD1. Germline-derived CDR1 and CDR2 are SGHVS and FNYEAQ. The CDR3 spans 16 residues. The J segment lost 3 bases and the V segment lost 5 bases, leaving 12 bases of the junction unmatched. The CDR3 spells CASSTPEGGPKETQYF. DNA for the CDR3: TGTGCCAGCAGCACCCCTGAAGGGGGCCCTAAAGAGACCCAGTACTTC.

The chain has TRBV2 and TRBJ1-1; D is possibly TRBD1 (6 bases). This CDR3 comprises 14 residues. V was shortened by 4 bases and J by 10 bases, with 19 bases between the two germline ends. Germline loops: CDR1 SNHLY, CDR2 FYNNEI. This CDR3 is CASSGGTQGSGAFF. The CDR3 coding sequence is TGTGCCAGCAGTGGAGGGACTCAGGGGTCAGGAGCTTTCTTT.